This T cell receptor beta chain comes out of a study of blood T cells in healthy people across ages. Findings of the study overall: Donors of long life had a larger count of naive CD4+ cells and greater diversity than aged donors.

The V gene end was trimmed by 7 bases and the J gene end by 8 bases; junction bases not matched to a gene: 11. CDR1 LGHNA and CDR2 YNFKEQ come from the germline V gene. There are 14 residues in the CDR3. Next came a second PCR, run for about 7 to 11 cycles, which used a sample-barcoded 5' primer along with a J-beta primer mix. TCRdb re-derived calls from the 5' RACE reads in MiXCR, one entry per CDR3 protein. The data contain about 640,000 distinct CDR3 sequences, approximately 59% of them seen just once; the ten biggest clones take up 35% to 40%. Whenever a sample was processed, at least 6.5 million PBMCs were isolated. Concerning this clonotype: Its antigen is not known.

This clonotype was obtained from a man in his sixties in good health. The rearrangement joins TRBV4-2 to TRBJ1-2; 9 bases line up with TRBD1. Specimen: blood. Written as DNA, the CDR3 is TGTGCCAGCAACCCCACACAGGGGGCGGCGGGCTACACCTTC. Its protein is CASNPTQGAAGYTF.